The entry below describes one T cell receptor beta chain. Its antigen is as yet unknown. PCR involved 60 Vbeta and 13 Jbeta primers. Clones were read by immunoSEQ multiplex PCR, and TCRdb kept only the in-frame ones, dropping some. This table has 130,000 to 150,000 clones, 60% to 85% appearing once. This sample was included in a study of cytomegalovirus exposure and HLA in healthy donors. Study findings and constraints: TCR beta sequences reportedly predicted most subjects' HLA-A and HLA-B alleles accurately.

The CDR3 totals 14 residues. Germline V lookup: CDR1 MGHRA, CDR2 YSYEKL. Trimming left V 8 bases short and J 1 base short, with 9 bases between. The source of this sequence is a woman in her 40s in good health and CMV-seropositive. Sequencing was performed on PBMCs. The chain carries TRBV4-1 and TRBJ1-6; D may be TRBD1 (5 bases). Here the CDR3 reads CASGAGSYNSPLHF. The CDR3 nucleotides read TGCGCCAGCGGGGCAGGGTCCTATAATTCACCCCTCCACTTT.